The subject of this entry is one T cell receptor beta chain. After removal of 6 bases from V and 7 bases from J, the junction contained 18 bases not matched to a gene. The CDR3 consists of 17 residues. These data belong to a study of early T cells in non-severe SARS-CoV-2 infection. The protocol attached unique molecular identifiers to individual cDNA molecules. A single record per CDR3 protein comes from TCRdb applying MiXCR to the 5' RACE reads. The sample carries some 57,000 distinct CDR3 sequences, roughly 8% recorded once. This receptor was identified in an adult who was a healthcare worker with PCR-confirmed SARS-CoV-2 infection or an uninfected control (not recorded which). Sequencing was carried out using whole blood. The chain combines TRBV12-3 or TRBV12-4 with TRBJ2-3, with 8 bases fitting TRBD1. CDR3 in amino acids: CASSPSGRAGGPNTQYF. The CDR3 DNA sequence: TGTGCCAGCAGCCCCTCGGGTCGGGCAGGGGGCCCAAATACGCAGTATTTT.